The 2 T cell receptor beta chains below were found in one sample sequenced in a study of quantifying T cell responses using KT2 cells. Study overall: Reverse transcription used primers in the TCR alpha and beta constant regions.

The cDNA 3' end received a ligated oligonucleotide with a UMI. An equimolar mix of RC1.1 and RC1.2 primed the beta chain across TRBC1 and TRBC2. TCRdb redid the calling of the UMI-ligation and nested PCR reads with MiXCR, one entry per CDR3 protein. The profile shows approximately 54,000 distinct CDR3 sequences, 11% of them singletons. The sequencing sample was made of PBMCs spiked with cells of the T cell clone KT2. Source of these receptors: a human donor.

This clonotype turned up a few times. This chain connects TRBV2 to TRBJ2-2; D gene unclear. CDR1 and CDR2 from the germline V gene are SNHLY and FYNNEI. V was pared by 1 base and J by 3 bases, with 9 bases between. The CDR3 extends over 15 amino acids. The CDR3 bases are TGTGCCAGCAGTGAAGTCGGTGGGCACACCGGGGAGCTGTTTTTT. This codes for CASSEVGGHTGELFF.

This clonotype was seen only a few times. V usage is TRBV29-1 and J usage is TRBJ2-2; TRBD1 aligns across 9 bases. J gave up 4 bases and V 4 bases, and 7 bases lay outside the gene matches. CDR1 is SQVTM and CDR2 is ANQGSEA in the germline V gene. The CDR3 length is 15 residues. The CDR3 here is CSVGVRTGVTGELFF. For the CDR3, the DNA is TGCAGCGTTGGGGTCCGGACAGGGGTCACCGGGGAGCTGTTTTTT.